These 7 T cell receptor beta chains originate from one sample sequenced in a study of T cell repertoires in ileal Crohn's disease. The time point: neoterminal ileum biopsy at postoperative endoscopy, about 6 months after surgery. Measured with immunoSEQ multiplex PCR; TCRdb has only the in-frame clones, and not every one. The data contain 8,000 to 10,000 clones, around four fifths of them singletons. The source material was ileal tissue. These receptors were collected from an adult with Crohn's disease.

CDR3 bases: TGTGCCAGCAGCTTACTTACTAGCGAGGAGACCCAGTACTTC. Residues: CASSLLTSEETQYF. This chain connects TRBV11-1 to TRBJ2-5, with 7 bases that match TRBD2. This CDR3 contains 14 residues. V was pared by 2 bases and J by 5 bases, with 5 bases of the junction left unmatched. The germline V gene has CDR1 SGHAT and CDR2 FQDESV (reference sequence).

This clone was seen just once. The conserved phenylalanine or tryptophan normally closing the CDR3 is absent here, so this likely arose from a read error. V gene TRBV28 combines with J gene TRBJ1-2; D might be TRBD1 (6 bases). With 5 bases removed from V and 8 bases from J, the gap between germline ends came to 21 bases. The CDR3 is 15 residues long. CDR1 and CDR2 from the germline V gene are MDHEN and SYDVKM. This chain's CDR3 is CASSRDTVLVRGYTL. For the CDR3, the DNA is TGTGCCAGCAGTCGGGACACCGTCCTAGTGCGAGGCTACACCCTC.

This clone was picked up one time. The chain combines TRBV6-5 with TRBJ1-2, with TRBD1 matching 9 bases. This CDR3 region has 13 residues. The V gene's germline CDR1 is MNHEY and CDR2 SVGAGI. Trimming cost V 6 bases and J 5 bases; bases outside gene matches: 4. The DNA for the CDR3 is TGTGCCAGCAGGTCCGGGACAGGGTATGGCTACACCTTC. It is translated as CASRSGTGYGYTF.

This chain links TRBV6-6 with TRBJ2-2; TRBD1 aligns across 8 bases. This CDR3 spans 16 amino acids. The J segment lost 7 bases and the V segment lost 1 base, leaving 8 bases of the junction unmatched. Germline values: CDR1 MNHNY, CDR2 SVGAGI (reference sequence). The CDR3 bases are TGTGCCAGCAGTTACTGGACAGGGAGTCGGGACGGGGAGCTGTTTTTT. It translates to CASSYWTGSRDGELFF.

The chain has TRBV29-1 and TRBJ2-7, with D maybe TRBD1 (7 bases). The ends were cut back, 6 bases at V and 3 bases at J, with 12 bases in the middle. This CDR3 is built from 12 residues. Germline V lookup: CDR1 SQVTM, CDR2 ANQGSEA. The CDR3 sequence is CSVVRGDYEQYF. The CDR3, as DNA: TGCAGCGTCGTCAGGGGGGACTACGAGCAGTACTTC.

This clone was seen only a few times. The rearrangement links TRBV11-2 to TRBJ1-6; tentatively, D is TRBD1 (5 bases). The CDR3 length is 19 residues. Germline CDR1 reads SGHAT; CDR2 reads FQNNGV. V was trimmed by 5 bases and J by 0 bases, leaving 20 bases between them. This chain's CDR3 is CASSPSTGTFSSYNSPLHF. Here the CDR3 DNA reads TGTGCCAGCAGCCCGTCGACCGGGACTTTTAGCTCCTATAATTCACCCCTCCACTTT. Together with reference TRBV11-2 and TRBJ1-6, the CDR3 gives the full variable domain: EAGVAQSPRYKIIEKRQSVAFWCNPISGHATLYWYQQILGQGPKLLIQFQNNGVVDDSQLPKDRFSAERLKGVDSTLKIQPAKLEDSAVYLCASSPSTGTFSSYNSPLHFGNGTRLTVT.

This clone has a handful of counts. The genes are TRBV5-8 and TRBJ1-3; TRBD1 might be the D (5 bases). The CDR3 has 17 residues. V gave up 4 bases and J gave up 3 bases, with 20 bases separating them. CDR1 and CDR2 (germline): SGHTS, YDEGEE. This chain's CDR3 is CASSPRGWGGNGNTIYF. In DNA, the CDR3 is TGTGCCAGCAGCCCTAGAGGGTGGGGGGGAAATGGAAACACCATATATTTT. The full variable domain, rest sourced from reference TRBV5-8 and TRBJ1-3, is EAGVTQSPTHLIKTRGQQATLRCSPISGHTSVYWYQQALGLGLQFLLWYDEGEERNRGNFPPRFSGRQFPNYSSELNVNALELEDSALYLCASSPRGWGGNGNTIYFGEGSWLTVV.